These 25 T cell receptor beta chains originate from one sample sequenced in a study of shared clonotypes between healthy human individuals. Here immunoSEQ multiplex PCR was the method, and the copy in TCRdb shows in-frame clones only, minus some. This table has more than 550,000 clones, around 70% appearing once. The sample was memory CD4+ T cells sorted from blood. Stated subset: CD45RA-negative fraction. The receptor set was obtained from a woman aged 30 to 39 in good health.

In its sample, this clone was seen a few times. The rearrangement joins TRBV28 to TRBJ1-3, with 7 positions matching TRBD1. This CDR3 is built from 15 residues. With V trimmed by 3 bases and J by 3 bases, 5 bases remained unmatched. Germline V gene data show CDR1 as MDHEN and CDR2 as SYDVKM. The CDR3 sequence is CASSFPTGYGNTIYF. For the CDR3, the DNA is TGTGCCAGCAGTTTTCCGACAGGGTATGGAAACACCATATATTTT.

For this clone: A far larger clone is one nucleotide away, so this likely arose from a read error. Different DNA sequences within this sample yield the same CDR3. This chain joins TRBV5-1 and TRBJ1-3; D gene uncertain. CDR1 and CDR2 from the germline V gene are SGHRS and YFSETQ. CDR3 size: 15 residues. Trimming shortened V by 0 bases and J by 0 bases, and 7 bases separated the two germline ends. CDR3 residues: CASSLAGDSGNTIYF. Here the CDR3 DNA reads TGCGCCAGCAGCTTGGCTGGGGACTCTGGAAACACCATATATTTT.

In its sample, this clone was seen many times. The V gene is TRBV11-3, the J gene TRBJ2-2, with 7 bases fitting TRBD2. Per germline, CDR1 SGHNT and CDR2 YENEEA. The CDR3 has 16 residues. V lost 1 base, J lost 1 base, and 3 bases stayed unmatched. CDR3 DNA sequence: TGTGCCAGCAGCTTAGTCCTAGCGGAGAACACCGGGGAGCTGTTTTTT. It encodes CASSLVLAENTGELFF.

The rearrangement uses TRBV19 and TRBJ2-3; D uncertain. Trimming removed 3 bases at V and 5 bases at J, with 12 bases between. The CDR3 has 14 amino acids. The germline V gene encodes CDR1 LNHDA and CDR2 SQIVND (reference sequence). This CDR3 is CASSISAVEDTQYF. Written as DNA, the CDR3 is TGTGCCAGTAGTATCAGTGCAGTTGAAGATACGCAGTATTTT.

V is TRBV28 and J is TRBJ1-1, with 8 bases matching TRBD1. Germline V CDR1 and CDR2: MDHEN, SYDVKM. The CDR3 is 15 residues long. The trim removed 6 bases at V and 12 bases at J, leaving 18 bases unmatched. CDR3 amino acids: CASSDLDRGPLDSFF. Written as DNA, the CDR3 is TGTGCCAGCAGCGACCTCGACAGGGGCCCCCTTGATTCTTTCTTT.

The chain combines TRBV9 with TRBJ2-3; D may be TRBD2 (6 bases). This CDR3 has 16 amino acids. The germline V gene encodes CDR1 SGDLS and CDR2 YYNGEE. With 2 bases removed from V and 2 bases from J, the gap between germline ends came to 15 bases. In DNA form, the CDR3 reads TGTGCCAGCAGCGTCAATGTCGGGAGTTCCACAGATACGCAGTATTTT. This codes for CASSVNVGSSTDTQYF.

The chain links TRBV5-1 to TRBJ2-5; TRBD2 agrees at 10 bases. The CDR3 totals 15 residues. V trimming: 5 bases; J trimming: 1 base; junction bases outside the gene matches: 5. The germline gives CDR1 SGHRS, CDR2 YFSETQ. The CDR3 loop is CASRLAGASQETQYF. CDR3 coding DNA: TGCGCCAGCAGGCTAGCGGGGGCCTCCCAAGAGACCCAGTACTTC.

The chain uses TRBV11-2 and TRBJ1-1; D perhaps matches TRBD1 (6 bases). The CDR3 covers 14 residues. Germline values: CDR1 SGHAT, CDR2 FQNNGV. Trimming left V 5 bases short and J 7 bases short, with 17 bases between. CDR3 region: CASSLSGGLSEAFF. The CDR3 DNA reads TGTGCCAGCAGCCTCTCCGGGGGCCTAAGTGAAGCTTTCTTT.

This clone appeared once. This chain joins TRBV6-1 and TRBJ1-2; D gene unclear. The V end was cut by 2 bases, the J end by 3 bases, with 10 bases between. The CDR3 has 14 residues. From germline, CDR1 is MNHNS and CDR2 SASEGT. CDR3 bases: TGTGCCAGCAGTGAATTTGGTTGGGACTATGGCTACACCTTC. Its translation is CASSEFGWDYGYTF.

The J gene is TRBJ1-4, the V gene TRBV4-2; no clear D. The germline gives CDR1 LGHNA, CDR2 YNFKEQ. V lost 6 bases to trimming and J lost 0 bases, with 14 bases between them. CDR3 length equals 16 residues. The CDR3 sequence is CASSFGQSATNEKLFF. CDR3 DNA: TGTGCCAGCAGTTTTGGGCAGAGTGCAACTAATGAAAAACTGTTTTTT.

The chain joins TRBV19 to TRBJ1-5; TRBD1 matches at 8 bases. Germline-derived CDR1 and CDR2 are LNHDA and SQIVND (reference sequence). Germline trimming cut 7 bases from V and 2 bases from J; bases unmatched to any gene: 10. This CDR3 is built from 16 residues. In nucleotides, the CDR3 is TGTGCCAGTACCCAGGCCAGGGGGCAAGGCAATCAGCCCCAGCATTTT. Amino acids: CASTQARGQGNQPQHF.

In its sample, this clone was seen once. The chain joins TRBV28 to TRBJ2-1; 9 nucleotides line up with TRBD2. This CDR3 comprises 14 residues. The trim removed 6 bases at V and 4 bases at J, leaving 4 bases unmatched. CDR1 MDHEN and CDR2 SYDVKM come from the germline V gene. The CDR3 DNA is TGTGCCAGCAGGGGGACTAGCCGATACAATGAGCAGTTCTTC. Translated, it gives CASRGTSRYNEQFF.

V usage is TRBV7-2 and J usage is TRBJ2-7; TRBD2 might be the D (6 bases). The V end lost 1 base, the J end lost 2 bases, and 9 bases lay between the germline ends. The length of the CDR3 is 14 residues. Germline V gene sequence: CDR1 SGHTA, CDR2 FQGNSA. For the CDR3, the DNA is TGTGCCAGCAGCTTAGAGGGGACTCCCTACGAGCAGTACTTC. Translated: CASSLEGTPYEQYF. Full variable domain (rest looked up from reference TRBV7-2 and TRBJ2-7): GAGVSQSPSNKVTEKGKDVELRCDPISGHTALYWYRQSLGQGLEFLIYFQGNSAPDKSGLPSDRFSAERTGGSVSTLTIQRTQQEDSAVYLCASSLEGTPYEQYFGPGTRLTVT.

The J gene is TRBJ2-3, the V gene TRBV5-5; unclear D gene. The V gene lost 0 bases and the J gene lost 5 bases, with 4 bases spanning the gap. The germline V gene encodes CDR1 SGHKS and CDR2 YYEKEE (reference sequence). This CDR3 has 12 amino acids. The CDR3 reads CASSLVLDTQYF. In DNA, the CDR3 is TGTGCCAGCAGCTTGGTTTTAGATACGCAGTATTTT.

The chain has TRBV11-3 and TRBJ2-2, with 9 bases identical to TRBD1. The V gene end was trimmed by 3 bases and the J gene end by 6 bases; junction bases not matched to a gene: 2. Germline V gene sequence: CDR1 SGHNT, CDR2 YENEEA. The CDR3 length is 14 residues. The CDR3, as DNA: TGTGCCAGCAGCTTGGGACAGGGCCCCGGGGAGCTGTTTTTT. Its protein is CASSLGQGPGELFF.

The chain links TRBV15 to TRBJ2-2; no reliable D call. The CDR3 has 13 residues. CDR1 is LNHNV, CDR2 YYDKDF, per germline (reference sequence). Trimming left V 5 bases short and J 7 bases short, with 11 bases between. The CDR3 region is CATSLHLDGELFF. The CDR3 coding sequence is TGTGCCACCAGCCTCCATCTGGACGGGGAGCTGTTTTTT.

Comment on this clone: The sample has other DNA sequences that encode this CDR3 too. The CDR3 DNA reads as TGTGCCAGCAGTTTAGGGGGAAATAGCAATCAGCCCCAGCATTTT. It codes for CASSLGGNSNQPQHF. The rearrangement links TRBV28 to TRBJ1-5; D might be TRBD1 (5 bases). V lost 2 bases and J lost 0, with 8 bases in between. Germline V gives CDR1 MDHEN, CDR2 SYDVKM. The CDR3 spans 15 residues.

Remarks on this clone: Other DNA sequences within the sample encode an identical CDR3. The CDR3 is CASSPQGTDSNQPQHF. CDR3 DNA sequence: TGTGCCAGCTCACCGCAAGGGACAGATAGCAATCAGCCCCAGCATTTT. The chain employs TRBV18 and TRBJ1-5, with 7 bases lining up with TRBD1. Trimming cost V 3 bases and J 0 bases; bases outside gene matches: 5. This CDR3 has 16 residues. Germline assignment: CDR1 KGHSH and CDR2 LQKENI.

The chain links TRBV10-1 to TRBJ2-3, with D maybe TRBD2 (6 bases). This CDR3 has 13 amino acids. Germline lookup yields CDR1 WNHNN and CDR2 SYGVQD (reference sequence). V lost 6 bases, J lost 2 bases, and 9 bases lay in between. This chain's CDR3 is CASSGGYTDTQYF. The CDR3 nucleotides are TGCGCCAGCAGCGGGGGTTACACAGATACGCAGTATTTT.

This clone has a single count. V usage is TRBV18 and J usage is TRBJ1-2, with D possibly being TRBD1 (5 bases). V shed 3 bases and J shed 8 bases, with 10 bases lying between them. This CDR3 has 12 residues. Germline values: CDR1 KGHSH, CDR2 LQKENI. The CDR3 DNA reads TGTGCCAGCTCACCCCGGGGCCCCGGCTACACCTTC. Translating gives CASSPRGPGYTF.

This clone was detected a few times. The chain has TRBV25-1 and TRBJ2-5; D may be TRBD2 (5 bases). Between the trimmed V and J ends, which lost 4 bases and 3 bases, there was a span of 15 bases. Germline CDR1 and CDR2: MGHDK and SYGVNS. The length of the CDR3 is 15 residues. The CDR3 region is CASSARKRSKETQYF. Here the CDR3 DNA reads TGTGCCAGCAGTGCCCGAAAGCGGAGTAAAGAGACCCAGTACTTC.

The chain carries TRBV4-1 and TRBJ2-7; D not certain. Looked up from germline, CDR1 is MGHRA and CDR2 is YSYEKL. CDR3 length equals 13 residues. V was clipped by 0 bases and J by 4 bases, with 7 bases between them. In nucleotides, the CDR3 is TGCGCCAGCAGCCAAGACAACGGTTACGAGCAGTACTTC. It specifies CASSQDNGYEQYF.

In this sample, this clone turned up a few times. This chain connects TRBV21-1 to TRBJ1-1. TRBV21-1 is a pseudogene segment. The CDR3 spans 16 residues. The CDR3 nucleotides are TGTGCCAGCAGCAAAGGCCTTGCCCCCTTTCTAACTGAAGCTTTCTTT. This translates into CASSKGLAPFLTEAFF.

This clone was seen a single time. This chain links TRBV7-2 with TRBJ2-7; D perhaps matches TRBD1 (5 bases). The CDR3 is 12 amino acids. V was trimmed by 2 bases and J by 4 bases, leaving 6 bases between them. From germline, CDR1 is SGHTA and CDR2 FQGNSA. CDR3 sequence reads: CASSLQGYEQYF. The CDR3 DNA sequence: TGTGCCAGCAGCTTACAGGGTTACGAGCAGTACTTC.

The V and J genes are TRBV18 and TRBJ2-5; D gene ambiguous. CDR3 length: 12 residues. The germline V gene encodes CDR1 KGHSH and CDR2 LQKENI. V lost 0 bases and J lost 5, with 4 bases in between. The CDR3 is CASSPPVETQYF. CDR3 nucleotide sequence: TGTGCCAGCTCACCACCGGTTGAGACCCAGTACTTC.